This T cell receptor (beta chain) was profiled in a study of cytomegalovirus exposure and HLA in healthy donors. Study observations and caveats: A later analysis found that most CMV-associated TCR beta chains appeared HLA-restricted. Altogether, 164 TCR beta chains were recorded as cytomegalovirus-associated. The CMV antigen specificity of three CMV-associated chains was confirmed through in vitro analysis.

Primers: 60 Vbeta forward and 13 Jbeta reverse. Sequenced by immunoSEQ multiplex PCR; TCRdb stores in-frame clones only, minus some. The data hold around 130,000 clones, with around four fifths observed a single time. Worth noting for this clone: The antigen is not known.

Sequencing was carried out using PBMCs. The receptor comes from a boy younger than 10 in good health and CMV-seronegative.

The DNA of the CDR3 is TGTGCCAGCAGCTCAGGTAGAGACACTGAAGCTTTCTTT. It encodes CASSSGRDTEAFF. The V call is TRBV7-6, the J call TRBJ1-1; no definite D call. Trimming removed 4 bases from V and 3 bases from J, with 9 bases in between. Germline CDR1 SGHVS, CDR2 FNYEAQ. The CDR3 spans 13 residues.